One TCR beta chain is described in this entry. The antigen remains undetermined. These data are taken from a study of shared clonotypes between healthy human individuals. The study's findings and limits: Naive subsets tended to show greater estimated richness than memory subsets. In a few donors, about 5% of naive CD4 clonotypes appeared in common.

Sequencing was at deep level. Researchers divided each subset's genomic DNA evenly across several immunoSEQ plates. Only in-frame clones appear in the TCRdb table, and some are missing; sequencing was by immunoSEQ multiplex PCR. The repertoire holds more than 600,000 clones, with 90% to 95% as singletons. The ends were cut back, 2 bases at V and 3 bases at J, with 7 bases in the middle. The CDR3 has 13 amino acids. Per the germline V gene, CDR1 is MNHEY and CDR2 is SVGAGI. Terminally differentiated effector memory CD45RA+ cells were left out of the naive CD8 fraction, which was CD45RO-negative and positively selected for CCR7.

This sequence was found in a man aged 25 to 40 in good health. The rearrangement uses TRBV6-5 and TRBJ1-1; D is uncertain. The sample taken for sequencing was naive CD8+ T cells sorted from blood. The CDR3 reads CASSYREDTEAFF. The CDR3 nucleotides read TGTGCCAGCAGTTACAGGGAGGACACTGAAGCTTTCTTT.